This entry lists 3 T cell receptor beta chains sequenced from one sample in a study of shared clonotypes between healthy human individuals. Terminally differentiated effector memory CD45RA+ cells were excluded from the naive CD8 cells, which were CD45RO-negative and positively selected for CCR7. The method was immunoSEQ multiplex PCR; TCRdb's version includes in-frame clones alone and lacks a portion of them. This sample has millions of clones, with about 93% found just once. Sequenced: naive CD8+ T cells from PBMCs. The origin of the receptors is a man between 18 and 29 years old in good health. Some clones in this sample may be carry-over from other donors' samples.

This chain connects TRBV7-9 to TRBJ2-3, with 7 positions matching TRBD2. In germline, CDR1 is SEHNR, CDR2 FQNEAQ (reference sequence). After removal of 6 bases from V and 0 bases from J, the junction contained 9 bases not matched to a gene. The CDR3 extends over 16 amino acids. The chain's CDR3 is CASRERSGTSTDTQYF. The CDR3 coding sequence is TGTGCCAGCAGGGAGAGGAGCGGGACTAGCACAGATACGCAGTATTTT.

V gene TRBV5-1 combines with J gene TRBJ2-7, with 11 bases fitting TRBD2. The germline V gene has CDR1 SGHRS and CDR2 YFSETQ. After removal of 5 bases from V and 3 bases from J, the junction contained 4 bases not matched to a gene. This CDR3 is 14 amino acids long. CDR3 region: CASSLLAGDYEQYF. CDR3 nucleotides: TGCGCCAGCAGTTTACTAGCGGGGGACTACGAGCAGTACTTC.

The count of this clone is one. The chain recombines TRBV5-5 with TRBJ2-7, with D tentatively TRBD1 (6 bases). Trimming took off 2 bases at V and 3 bases at J, with 15 bases between the two ends. The CDR3 is made up of 15 amino acids. Germline V CDR1 and CDR2: SGHKS, YYEKEE (reference sequence). In nucleotides, the CDR3 is TGTGCCAGCAGCTTAATTTGGCAGGGGCACTACGAGCAGTACTTC. This gives the protein CASSLIWQGHYEQYF.